One sample yielded the 27 T cell receptor beta chains listed below, sequenced in a study of T cell responses to AZD1222 COVID-19 vaccine (dated by TCRdb to the early 2020s). The protocol used for the library was the immunoSEQ multiplex PCR assay. TCRdb provides this immuneACCESS table in a form limited to in-frame rearrangements. Some clones are lacking; in checked studies, under half of them reflect an unresolved V gene, and why the rest are absent is not known. The sample table lists about 110,000 clones, approximately 88% of them with a count of one. The ten largest account for 4.5% to 6% of the sample. The meaning of the sample's time point label: baseline before first vaccination. The sample here was peripheral blood, taken on day 0 of AZD1222 vaccination. The receptors here all came from an adult in good health.

V and J are TRBV10-3 and TRBJ2-2, with 8 bases aligning to TRBD2. The CDR3 totals 16 residues. Unmatched junction bases numbered 10, after V lost 3 bases and J lost 7 bases. Germline loops: CDR1 ENHRY, CDR2 SYGVKD. In nucleotides, the CDR3 is TGTGCCATCAGTGACCGGGGGGGCACGGTTGGCGGGGAGCTGTTTTTT. Translation gives CAISDRGGTVGGELFF.

This chain uses TRBV28 with TRBJ2-7; TRBD1 agrees at 8 bases. V trimming: 5 bases; J trimming: 6 bases; junction bases outside the gene matches: 12. CDR1 MDHEN and CDR2 SYDVKM come from the germline V gene. The CDR3 length is 15 residues. The CDR3 nucleotides are TGTGCCAGCAGTCGGGGGACAGGATGGGCTGTCGAGCAGTACTTC. Its translation is CASSRGTGWAVEQYF.

The rearrangement uses TRBV14 and TRBJ2-3; TRBD1 aligns across 7 bases. This CDR3 contains 15 residues. CDR1 and CDR2 from the germline V gene are SGHDN and FVKESK. The ends lost 4 bases at V and 1 base at J; junction bases unmatched: 5. DNA for the CDR3: TGTGCCAGCAGCCTACAGGGGACGGGCACAGATACGCAGTATTTT. This encodes CASSLQGTGTDTQYF. Variable domain in full (rest from reference TRBV14 and TRBJ2-3): EAGVTQFPSHSVIEKGQTVTLRCDPISGHDNLYWYRRVMGKEIKFLLHFVKESKQDESGMPNNRFLAERTGGTYSTLKVQPAELEDSGVYFCASSLQGTGTDTQYFGPGTRLTVL.

The chain employs TRBV7-3 and TRBJ1-3, with no clear D. The germline V gene has CDR1 SGHTA and CDR2 FQGTGA. Trimming took 3 bases from V and 0 from J, leaving 3 bases between them. This CDR3 contains 13 residues. As DNA, the CDR3 is TGTGCCAGCAGCTTCTGCTCTGGAAACACCATATATTTT. Amino acids: CASSFCSGNTIYF.

The chain carries TRBV15 and TRBJ1-4, with 9 bases lining up with TRBD1. V trimming: 8 bases; J trimming: 7 bases; junction bases outside the gene matches: 5. Germline V gene lookup returns CDR1 LNHNV and CDR2 YYDKDF (reference sequence). There are 13 residues in the CDR3. The chain's CDR3 is CATGTGFGEKLFF. The CDR3 nucleotides read TGTGCCACCGGGACAGGGTTCGGTGAAAAACTGTTTTTT.

The chain combines TRBV4-3 with TRBJ2-1; D is undetermined. The CDR3 extends over 14 amino acids. Per germline, CDR1 LGHNA and CDR2 YSLEER. Trimming took off 3 bases at V and 0 bases at J, with 6 bases between the two ends. The CDR3 loop reads CASSQTVSYNEQFF. DNA for the CDR3: TGCGCCAGCAGCCAGACGGTCTCCTACAATGAGCAGTTCTTC.

V gene TRBV6-6 combines with J gene TRBJ1-1; 7 bases map to TRBD1. Per germline, CDR1 MNHNY and CDR2 SVGAGI (reference sequence). The length of the CDR3 is 15 residues. J gave up 1 base and V 7 bases, and 9 bases lay outside the gene matches. CDR3 sequence: CASTPPGQSNTEAFF. The CDR3 nucleotides read TGTGCCAGCACCCCCCCGGGACAGTCGAACACTGAAGCTTTCTTT.

The chain carries TRBV27 and TRBJ2-3, with 10 positions matching TRBD2. Germline CDR1 and CDR2: MNHEY and SMNVEV (reference sequence). There are 13 residues in the CDR3. V lost 11 bases to trimming and J lost 2 bases; unmatched junction nucleotides: 4. This chain's CDR3 is CAASGGATDTQYF. For the CDR3, the DNA is TGTGCCGCAAGCGGGGGGGCCACAGATACGCAGTATTTT.

The chain is built from TRBV7-9 and TRBJ2-2, with 10 bases lining up with TRBD1. Germline CDR1 reads SEHNR; CDR2 reads FQNEAQ (reference sequence). The trim removed 5 bases at V and 3 bases at J, leaving 3 bases unmatched. The CDR3 contains 15 residues. The chain's CDR3 is CASSTGTGDTGELFF. CDR3 in DNA: TGTGCCAGCAGCACCGGGACAGGGGACACCGGGGAGCTGTTTTTT.

The rearrangement uses TRBV12-3 or TRBV12-4 and TRBJ2-3, with D perhaps matching TRBD2 (5 bases). V was pared by 5 bases and J by 6 bases, with 9 bases between. The CDR3 runs 12 residues. Written as DNA, the CDR3 is TGTGCCAGCAGTCCCCAGCGGGATACGCAGTATTTT. Translation gives CASSPQRDTQYF.

In its sample, this clone was seen once. J is TRBJ1-1 and V is TRBV10-1, with D tentatively TRBD1 (5 bases). CDR3 length: 12 amino acids. Germline values: CDR1 WNHNN, CDR2 SYGVQD (reference sequence). The V and J ends lost 6 bases and 3 bases respectively, with 8 bases between them. The CDR3: CASSGADTEAFF. CDR3 nucleotide sequence: TGCGCCAGCAGCGGGGCGGACACTGAAGCTTTCTTT.

The rearrangement uses TRBV5-6 and TRBJ1-2; possible D gene TRBD1, 5 bases. The CDR3 extends over 13 amino acids. The germline V and J ends were trimmed by 1 base and 8 bases, with 12 bases remaining between them. Germline values: CDR1 SGHDT, CDR2 YYEEEE. DNA of the CDR3: TGTGCCAGCAGCTTGCCGGCAGGGCAGGGCTACACCTTC. Translation gives CASSLPAGQGYTF.

The J gene is TRBJ1-1, the V gene TRBV10-3; the D is unclear. Per the germline V gene, CDR1 is ENHRY and CDR2 is SYGVKD. The ends were cut back, 3 bases at V and 1 base at J, with 9 bases in the middle. The CDR3 runs to 14 residues. The CDR3 DNA reads as TGTGCCATCAGTGATGGGCAGGAGAACACTGAAGCTTTCTTT. Protein sequence: CAISDGQENTEAFF.

In its sample, this clone was seen once. The chain carries TRBV5-1 and TRBJ2-5; TRBD1 aligns across 10 bases. From germline, CDR1 is SGHRS and CDR2 YFSETQ. The V segment lost 0 bases and the J segment 4 bases; nucleotides outside the gene matches: 9. The CDR3 runs 17 residues. This CDR3 is CASSLGQGARGGETQYF. The DNA of the CDR3 is TGCGCCAGCAGCTTGGGACAGGGGGCGCGAGGTGGAGAGACCCAGTACTTC.

V and J are TRBV6-5 and TRBJ2-1; tentative D call: TRBD1 (7 bases). Germline lookup yields CDR1 MNHEY and CDR2 SVGAGI. The CDR3 is 14 amino acids. The ends were cut back, 8 bases at V and 2 bases at J, with 13 bases in the middle. Here the CDR3 DNA reads TGTGCCAGCTCGCTCAGGGGGGCCTACAATGAGCAGTTCTTC. Its protein product is CASSLRGAYNEQFF.

The chain is built from TRBV6-4 and TRBJ2-3, with 11 bases matching TRBD2. Germline lookup yields CDR1 MRHNA and CDR2 SNTAGT. V shed 0 bases and J 1 base; nucleotides not matched to a gene: 0. The CDR3 loop spans 16 amino acids. CDR3 protein: CASSDSTSGGTDTQYF. The CDR3 DNA reads TGTGCCAGCAGTGACTCGACTAGCGGGGGCACAGATACGCAGTATTTT.

The chain has TRBV5-4 and TRBJ2-1; TRBD2 agrees at 7 bases. Germline V gene sequence: CDR1 SGHNT, CDR2 YYREEE (reference sequence). This CDR3 contains 16 residues. V shed 0 bases, J shed 5 bases, and the junction held 8 bases outside the gene matches. The CDR3 loop reads CASSLGPGGPDNEQFF. DNA of the CDR3: TGTGCCAGCAGCTTGGGCCCGGGGGGACCCGACAATGAGCAGTTCTTC.

The chain recombines TRBV2 with TRBJ2-7; D not resolved. Germline values: CDR1 SNHLY, CDR2 FYNNEI. This CDR3 is 12 amino acids long. V was clipped by 6 bases and J by 2 bases, with 8 bases between them. This CDR3 is CASRLTPYEQYF. CDR3 sequence (DNA): TGTGCCAGCAGACTTACCCCCTACGAGCAGTACTTC.

The CDR3 sequence: CASLPGTPDNSPLHF. CDR3 coding DNA: TGTGCCAGCTTACCCGGGACACCCGATAATTCACCCCTCCACTTT. V and J are TRBV2 and TRBJ1-6, with D possibly matching TRBD1 (6 bases). V was pared by 8 bases and J by 5 bases, with 16 bases between. The CDR3 loop spans 15 amino acids. The germline V gene has CDR1 SNHLY and CDR2 FYNNEI.

V gene TRBV20-1 combines with J gene TRBJ1-1; D possibly corresponds to TRBD1 (6 bases). CDR1 and CDR2 from the germline V gene are DFQATT and SNEGSKA (reference sequence). V lost 6 bases, J lost 6 bases, and 11 bases lay in between. CDR3 length equals 11 residues. CDR3 region: CSANRDPEAFF. DNA of the CDR3: TGCAGTGCCAACAGGGACCCTGAAGCTTTCTTT.

The chain carries TRBV27 and TRBJ1-2; weak D call: TRBD1 (6 bases). The CDR3 totals 13 residues. Germline CDR1 reads MNHEY; CDR2 reads SMNVEV (reference sequence). CDR3 sequence: CGGGRGANYGYTF. The CDR3 DNA reads TGTGGGGGGGGCAGGGGAGCTAACTATGGCTACACCTTC.

The V call is TRBV28, the J call TRBJ1-2; tentative D call: TRBD1 (5 bases). CDR1 is MDHEN, CDR2 SYDVKM, per germline. This CDR3 spans 15 amino acids. V lost 10 bases, J lost 8 bases, and 26 bases lay in between. CDR3 coding DNA: TGTGCCATCCATAGTAGGGCACTACCCAGGGAAGGCTACACCTTC. The encoded protein is CAIHSRALPREGYTF.

The genes are TRBV6-2 or TRBV6-3 and TRBJ2-1; 7 nucleotides match TRBD2. V dropped 5 bases and J dropped 2; count of bases not matched to a gene: 12. Looked up from germline, CDR1 is MNHEY and CDR2 is SVGEGT. This CDR3 has 17 amino acids. The CDR3: CASSTPGRGTAYNEQFF. The CDR3 DNA reads TGTGCCAGCAGTACCCCTGGGCGGGGGACCGCCTACAATGAGCAGTTCTTC.

The rearrangement links TRBV19 to TRBJ1-4; the D is unclear. Germline assignment: CDR1 LNHDA and CDR2 SQIVND (reference sequence). V was cut by 9 bases and J by 5 bases, with 13 bases left in between. The CDR3 contains 13 residues. The CDR3 DNA follows: TGTGCCAGCCGGATCGCTGGAAATGAAAAACTGTTTTTT. Translated: CASRIAGNEKLFF.

This clone appeared many times. The chain carries TRBV6-2 or TRBV6-3 and TRBJ1-6; D is unresolved. CDR1 is MNHEY and CDR2 is SVGEGT in the germline V gene. This CDR3 is 12 amino acids long. V was shortened by 4 bases and J by 8 bases, with 6 bases between the two germline ends. The CDR3 is CASSFFDSPLHF. Written as DNA, the CDR3 is TGTGCCAGCAGTTTTTTTGATTCACCCCTCCACTTT.

The chain links TRBV28 to TRBJ1-3; unclear D gene. Germline CDR1 reads MDHEN; CDR2 reads SYDVKM. The CDR3 runs 15 residues. V shed 7 bases and J shed 0 bases, with 13 bases lying between them. The DNA for the CDR3 is TGTGCCAGCACTTCAACTATCAGCTCTGGAAACACCATATATTTT. Residues: CASTSTISSGNTIYF.

V and J are TRBV7-2 and TRBJ1-5, with D possibly matching TRBD1 (6 bases). The ends were cut back, 7 bases at V and 7 bases at J, with 17 bases in the middle. This CDR3 spans 14 amino acids. CDR1 and CDR2 from the germline V gene are SGHTA and FQGNSA. The CDR3 here is CASNFAGAEQPQHF. The CDR3 nucleotides read TGTGCCAGCAACTTTGCGGGGGCTGAGCAGCCCCAGCATTTT.